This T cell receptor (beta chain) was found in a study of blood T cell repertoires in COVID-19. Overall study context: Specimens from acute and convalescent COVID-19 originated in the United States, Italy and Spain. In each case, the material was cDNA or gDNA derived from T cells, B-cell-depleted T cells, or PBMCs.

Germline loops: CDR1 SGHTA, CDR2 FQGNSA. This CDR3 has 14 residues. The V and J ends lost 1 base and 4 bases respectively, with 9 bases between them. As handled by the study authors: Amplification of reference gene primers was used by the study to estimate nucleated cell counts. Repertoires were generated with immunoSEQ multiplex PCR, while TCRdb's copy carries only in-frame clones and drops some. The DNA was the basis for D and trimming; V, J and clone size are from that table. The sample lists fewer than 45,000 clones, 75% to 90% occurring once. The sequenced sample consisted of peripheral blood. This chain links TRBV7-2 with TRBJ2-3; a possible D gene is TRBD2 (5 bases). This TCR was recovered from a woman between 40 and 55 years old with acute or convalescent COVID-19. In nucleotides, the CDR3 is TGTGCCAGCAGCTTAGAGGAGGCCCCAGATACGCAGTATTTT. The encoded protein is CASSLEEAPDTQYF.